Described below is a single TCR beta chain sequence and its context. Its antigen is currently unknown. Germline V CDR1 and CDR2: SEHNR, FQNEAQ (reference sequence). This CDR3 comprises 14 residues. The V gene lost 5 bases and the J gene lost 0 bases, with 9 bases spanning the gap. Libraries were prepared by immunoSEQ multiplex PCR; TCRdb keeps only in-frame clonotypes and omits some of them. The table includes 150,000 or so clones, 88% detected once. The sample comes from a study of radiation and T cells in renal cell carcinoma. General study findings and limits: Pretreatment tumor biopsies were lacking, so baseline clonotypes are unknown. From baseline, blood top tumor clonotypes peaked at 2 weeks post-radiation.

This sample's time point: baseline pretreatment blood. Treatment specified: 15 Gy SBRT to primary tumor, nephrectomy 4 weeks later. Radiation-treated patients gave blood at baseline, week 2 and week 4. This renal cell carcinoma was of the clear cell type. The clonotype originates from a woman between 70 and 85 years old with renal cell carcinoma. The chain has TRBV7-9 and TRBJ2-3; D is possibly TRBD1 or TRBD2 (5 bases each). This specimen was blood, taken from a patient whose treatment included radiotherapy and nephrectomy. This chain's CDR3 is CASSGTVSTDTQYF. The CDR3 region has the DNA TGTGCCAGCAGCGGGACGGTGAGCACAGATACGCAGTATTTT.